This is a list of T cell receptor beta chains from one sample in a study of post-analysis software for immune sequencing data. TCRdb analysed the PCR reads with MiXCR anew, one entry per CDR3 protein. Of about 500,000 distinct CDR3 sequences in the sample, approximately 46% are singletons; the top ten hold about an eighth. The sample was blood. The receptor source for this set is a girl between 5 and 17 years old with multiple sclerosis. Both conserved end residues are part of each CDR3. The D gene is left open where the match is weak. Not every row has a clone size; where given, it reads once, few, many or a size class.

v_call,d_call,j_call,clone_size,cdr3_aa,cdr3_nt
TRBV7-2,TRBD2,TRBJ2-3,NA,CASSSGPGRGDTQYF,TGTGCCAGCAGCTCAGGGCCCGGGAGGGGAGATACGCAGTATTTT
TRBV10-3,NA,TRBJ2-1,few,CAISDQGEQFF,TGTGCCATCAGTGATCAGGGTGAGCAGTTCTTC
TRBV24-1,NA,TRBJ2-1,NA,CATSETYQETQFF,TGTGCCACCAGTGAGACTTACCAAGAGACCCAGTTCTTC
TRBV7-2,NA,TRBJ1-5,once,CASSPRTGRYSNQPQHF,TGTGCCAGCAGCCCGCGAACAGGGAGGTATAGCAATCAGCCCCAGCATTTT
TRBV5-1,NA,TRBJ2-6,NA,CASSLEVRGSGANVLTF,TGCGCCAGCAGCTTGGAAGTCCGGGGATCTGGGGCCAACGTCCTGACTTTC
TRBV20-1,TRBD1,TRBJ2-7,NA,CSALGQGDYEQYF,TGCAGTGCTCTCGGACAGGGGGACTACGAGCAGTACTTC
TRBV5-1,NA,TRBJ2-1,NA,CASSPDGRFNPYNEQFF,TGCGCCAGCAGCCCTGACGGTAGATTCAACCCCTACAATGAGCAGTTCTTC
TRBV10-3,TRBD2,TRBJ2-2,NA,CAISPASGNTGELFF,TGTGCCATCAGCCCCGCTAGCGGTAACACCGGGGAGCTGTTTTTT
TRBV20-1,NA,TRBJ2-7,many,CSATADSSYEQYF,TGCAGTGCAACTGCCGACAGCTCCTACGAGCAGTACTTC
TRBV25-1,TRBD1,TRBJ1-4,NA,CASQRTGGEKLFF,TGTGCCAGCCAGCGGACAGGGGGAGAAAAACTGTTTTTT
TRBV20-1,NA,TRBJ1-1,NA,CSARDLLAQNQAFF,TGCAGTGCTAGAGATCTCTTAGCGCAGAACCAAGCTTTCTTT
TRBV9,NA,TRBJ2-1,NA,CASSVLVLFPNEQFF,TGTGCCAGCAGCGTATTAGTCCTCTTTCCCAATGAGCAGTTCTTC
TRBV5-1,TRBD2,TRBJ2-1,NA,CASSQYSITSGSYNEQFF,TGCGCCAGCAGCCAATATAGTATCACTAGCGGGAGTTACAATGAGCAGTTCTTC
TRBV7-2,NA,TRBJ2-7,few,CASSLVGSGWGEQYF,TGTGCCAGCAGCTTAGTAGGTTCGGGGTGGGGGGAGCAGTACTTC
TRBV9,NA,TRBJ1-6,NA,CASSVGGVDSPLHF,TGTGCCAGCAGCGTAGGTGGGGTGGATTCACCCCTCCACTTT
TRBV4-1,NA,TRBJ2-4,NA,CASSQGLVQYF,TGCGCCAGCAGCCAAGGACTAGTCCAGTACTTC
TRBV6-2/TRBV6-3,NA,TRBJ2-3,few,CASRDSTDTQYF,TGTGCCAGCAGGGACTCCACAGATACGCAGTATTTT
TRBV9,TRBD1,TRBJ1-4,NA,CASSPHRGTNEKLFF,TGTGCCAGCAGCCCGCACAGGGGAACTAATGAAAAACTGTTTTTT
TRBV15,TRBD2,TRBJ2-7,NA,CATSREREGVKEQYF,TGTGCCACCAGCAGAGAGCGGGAGGGTGTGAAGGAGCAGTACTTC
TRBV7-3,TRBD1,TRBJ2-7,many,CASSRDRGHEQYF,TGTGCCAGCAGCCGGGACAGGGGACACGAGCAGTACTTC
TRBV4-1,NA,TRBJ2-3,NA,CASSQDLQAGTDTQYF,TGCGCCAGCAGCCAAGATTTACAGGCGGGGACAGATACGCAGTATTTT
TRBV20-1,TRBD2,TRBJ2-7,NA,CSARDAGATLEQYF,TGCAGTGCTAGAGATGCGGGAGCGACTCTCGAGCAGTACTTC
TRBV4-2,TRBD1,TRBJ2-7,NA,CASSQVNGQGQGAYEQYF,TGTGCCAGCAGCCAAGTTAATGGACAGGGGCAGGGGGCGTACGAGCAGTACTTC
TRBV28,TRBD2,TRBJ2-1,NA,CASSPSSSGSLDNEQFF,TGTGCCAGTAGTCCCTCAAGTAGCGGGAGCCTCGACAATGAGCAGTTCTTC
TRBV9,NA,TRBJ2-2,NA,CASSLRGAGANTGELFF,TGTGCCAGCAGCCTTAGAGGGGCAGGAGCGAACACCGGGGAGCTGTTTTTT
TRBV20-1,TRBD2,TRBJ2-3,few,CSARRTSGSVDTQYF,TGCAGTGCCCGACGGACTAGCGGGAGTGTAGATACGCAGTATTTT
TRBV11-2,TRBD2,TRBJ2-3,NA,CASSLRLAGYTDTQYF,TGTGCCAGCAGCCTAAGACTAGCGGGATACACAGATACGCAGTATTTT
TRBV21-1,NA,TRBJ2-2,NA,CASSKVAGIGAGELFF,TGTGCCAGCAGCAAAGTTGCCGGGATAGGCGCCGGGGAGCTGTTTTTT
TRBV15,NA,TRBJ2-1,NA,CATSRDGAVYEQFF,TGTGCCACCAGCAGAGATGGTGCTGTCTATGAGCAGTTCTTC
TRBV5-1,TRBD1,TRBJ2-1,NA,CASSLGQGVGEQFF,TGCGCCAGCAGCCTAGGACAGGGGGTCGGTGAGCAGTTCTTC
TRBV13,NA,TRBJ2-6,NA,CASSYGGDGANVLTF,TGTGCCAGCAGCTACGGTGGGGACGGGGCCAACGTCCTGACTTTC
TRBV5-1,NA,TRBJ2-3,NA,CASSLQGPTDTQYF,TGCGCCAGCAGCTTACAGGGACCCACAGATACGCAGTATTTT
TRBV28,NA,TRBJ2-3,NA,CASSFGGKMPTDTQYF,TGTGCCAGCAGTTTCGGGGGTAAGATGCCCACAGATACGCAGTATTTT
TRBV27,TRBD2,TRBJ2-3,NA,CASRGLGFTDTQYF,TGTGCCAGCAGGGGACTAGGGTTCACAGATACGCAGTATTTT
TRBV28,NA,TRBJ1-1,NA,CASSFPLNTEAFF,TGTGCCAGCAGTTTCCCACTGAACACTGAAGCTTTCTTT
TRBV27,TRBD2,TRBJ2-1,NA,CASTSIAGGPAEQFF,TGTGCCAGCACTAGTATAGCGGGAGGGCCCGCTGAGCAGTTCTTC
TRBV19,TRBD1,TRBJ2-4,NA,CASSIDDRGPDIQYF,TGTGCCAGTAGTATAGATGACAGGGGGCCGGACATTCAGTACTTC
TRBV5-1,NA,TRBJ2-1,NA,CASSLGPLDNEQFF,TGCGCCAGCAGCTTGGGGCCTCTGGACAATGAGCAGTTCTTC
TRBV10-3,TRBD2,TRBJ2-3,NA,CAISELAGGFLPTDTQYF,TGTGCCATCAGTGAGTTGGCGGGAGGCTTCCTTCCCACAGATACGCAGTATTTT
TRBV25-1,NA,TRBJ1-2,NA,CASSEYGRGDGYTF,TGTGCCAGCAGTGAATATGGGAGAGGGGATGGCTACACCTTC
TRBV5-6,NA,TRBJ2-5,NA,CASSLRGGRETQYF,TGTGCCAGCAGCTTGAGAGGGGGTCGCGAGACCCAGTACTTC
TRBV6-6,NA,TRBJ2-7,few,CASKRGGLYEQYF,TGTGCCAGCAAAAGAGGGGGACTCTACGAGCAGTACTTC
TRBV3-1,TRBD1,TRBJ2-1,few,CASSQGQDRVNEQFF,TGTGCCAGCAGCCAAGGTCAGGACAGGGTCAATGAGCAGTTCTTC
TRBV30,TRBD1,TRBJ2-1,NA,CAWNRGLGNEQFF,TGTGCCTGGAACAGGGGGTTAGGGAATGAGCAGTTCTTC
TRBV6-1,NA,TRBJ2-1,NA,CASERTPKGNEQFF,TGTGCCAGTGAAAGGACACCCAAGGGCAATGAGCAGTTCTTC
TRBV28,TRBD2,TRBJ2-7,NA,CASSSPGWTELAGGRALYNEQYF,TGTGCCAGCAGTTCCCCAGGGTGGACCGAACTAGCGGGAGGCCGCGCCCTCTACAATGAGCAGTACTTC
TRBV20-1,NA,TRBJ2-7,NA,CSARVFSGEKNYEQYF,TGCAGTGCTAGGGTCTTTTCGGGGGAGAAAAACTACGAGCAGTACTTC
TRBV5-1,NA,TRBJ1-5,NA,CAGSLYRVSNQPQHF,TGCGCCGGCAGCTTGTACAGGGTGAGCAATCAGCCCCAGCATTTT
TRBV20-1,TRBD2,TRBJ2-1,NA,CSAHLHTKSGLVFVNEQFF,TGCAGTGCTCACCTTCATACTAAAAGCGGACTAGTGTTCGTCAATGAGCAGTTCTTC
TRBV27,TRBD1,TRBJ1-2,NA,CASSATPDRADYGYTF,TGTGCCAGCAGTGCGACCCCGGACAGGGCGGACTATGGCTACACCTTC
TRBV5-6,TRBD2,TRBJ2-7,NA,CASSSGGREPYSYEQYF,TGTGCCAGCAGCTCCGGCGGGCGGGAGCCCTACTCCTACGAGCAGTACTTC
TRBV20-1,TRBD1,TRBJ2-1,few,CSARDRDRDSYNEQFF,TGCAGTGCTAGAGACCGTGACAGGGACTCCTACAATGAGCAGTTCTTC
TRBV5-1,NA,TRBJ2-1,NA,CASSLATRYNEQFF,TGCGCCAGCAGCCTTGCGACCCGGTACAATGAGCAGTTCTTC
TRBV28,TRBD1,TRBJ2-7,few,CASNTPQGGHEQYF,TGTGCCAGCAATACTCCCCAAGGGGGCCACGAGCAGTACTTC
TRBV27,NA,TRBJ2-1,NA,CASSPGPRGRVVRENEQFF,TGTGCCAGCAGTCCCGGCCCCAGGGGAAGGGTAGTTAGGGAGAATGAGCAGTTCTTC